This TCR beta chain was captured in a study of tumor-infiltrating lymphocytes in oesophageal squamous cell carcinoma. MiXCR was run by TCRdb on the PCR reads, yielding one entry per CDR3 protein. The data show nearly 9,000 distinct CDR3 sequences, 60% to 70% seen once. In its sample, this clonotype was seen a few times. The receptor was derived from a female donor with esophageal squamous cell carcinoma. The sequenced material came from esophageal tumor tissue.

For the CDR3, the DNA is TGTGCCAGCAGCCCGATACGCTCGGGAGTTTCAGATACGCAGTATTTT. Translation gives CASSPIRSGVSDTQYF. The rearrangement uses TRBV7-2 and TRBJ2-3; maybe TRBD2 (6 bases). Trimming shortened V by 5 bases and J by 4 bases, and 19 bases separated the two germline ends. The CDR3 runs 16 residues. In germline, CDR1 is SGHTA, CDR2 FQGNSA.